This entry lists 9 T cell receptor beta chains sequenced from one sample in a study of low-dose radiotherapy and immunotherapy resistance in tumors. The sample's time point: before trial treatment. With TRAV- and TRBV-specific primers, first-strand cDNA was made, covering the alpha and beta chains. With a V-primer adapter and a constant-region primer, TCRs were amplified for around 21 PCR cycles. Each CDR3 protein is one row after TCRdb ran MiXCR on the reads. The table records more than 50,000 distinct CDR3 sequences, under 30% of them present only once. Sequenced here: PBMCs, sampled before treatment. The receptor source for this set is a male donor with prostate cancer.

The sample holds one count of this clonotype. The chain combines TRBV1 with TRBJ2-3; TRBD2, as called in the table, went unchecked against the DNA. TRBV1 is marked as a pseudogene. The CDR3 contains 17 residues. In nucleotides, the CDR3 is TGCGCCAGCAGCCAAGATCCTAGCGGGAGTTGGACAGATACGCAGTATTTT. Translated: CASSQDPSGSWTDTQYF.

Regarding this clonotype: A read error may explain this, as a much larger clone is one base away. This chain connects TRBV20-1 to TRBJ2-1; 8 nucleotides align to TRBD2. The CDR3 extends over 14 amino acids. Germline V gene lookup returns CDR1 DFQATT and CDR2 SNEGSKA (reference sequence). Trimming took 4 bases from V and 10 from J; bases not matched to a gene: 12. CDR3 coding DNA: TGCAGTGCTACCGGGGGGGACTCTTCCTACGAGCAGTTCTTC. Protein product: CSATGGDSSYEQFF.

This clonotype was seen just once. The chain uses TRBV5-6 and TRBJ1-1, with 9 bases that match TRBD1. The CDR3 extends over 14 amino acids. Losses at the gene ends were 3 bases for V and 4 bases for J; bases not matched to a gene: 4. Germline V CDR1 and CDR2: SGHDT, YYEEEE. CDR3 in DNA: TGTGCCAGCAGCTGGGGACAGGGCAGCACTGAAGCTTTCTTT. Protein: CASSWGQGSTEAFF.

As regards this clonotype: It differs at one base from a far larger clone, so likely a read error. The chain uses TRBV4-1 and TRBJ2-1; D is possibly TRBD1 or TRBD2 (5 bases each). Germline V gene lookup returns CDR1 MGHRA and CDR2 YSYEKL. Trimming shortened V by 3 bases and J by 10 bases, and 19 bases separated the two germline ends. The CDR3 has 15 residues. In nucleotides, the CDR3 is TGCGCCAGCAGCCAGGCACGGGACGGCTCCTACGAGCAGTTCTTC. It translates to CASSQARDGSYEQFF.

This clonotype was seen only a few times. The chain joins TRBV2 to TRBJ2-1; unclear D gene. Trimming took off 6 bases at V and 2 bases at J, with 2 bases between the two ends. The CDR3 spans 11 residues. Germline CDR1 reads SNHLY; CDR2 reads FYNNEI. CDR3 sequence: CASRAYNEQFF. In nucleotides, the CDR3 is TGTGCCAGCAGAGCCTACAATGAGCAGTTCTTC.

In its sample, this clonotype was seen many times. The chain carries TRBV20-1 and TRBJ2-1, with 7 nucleotides matching TRBD1. Trimming took 6 bases from V and 7 from J; bases not matched to a gene: 9. The CDR3 sequence is 13 residues long. Germline CDR1 and CDR2: DFQATT and SNEGSKA (reference sequence). CDR3 residues: CSAETGSQNEQFF. CDR3 bases: TGCAGTGCCGAGACAGGGTCACAAAATGAGCAGTTCTTC.

This clonotype was seen at least ten times. This rearrangement joins TRBV27 to TRBJ2-7; TRBD1 is a possible D gene (6 bases). The ends were cut back, 5 bases at V and 0 bases at J, with 11 bases in the middle. CDR1 MNHEY and CDR2 SMNVEV come from the germline V gene (reference sequence). This CDR3 has 14 residues. CDR3 in DNA: TGTGCCAGCAGTGTACAGGGTTTCTCCTACGAGCAGTACTTC. Its protein is CASSVQGFSYEQYF.

This clonotype was observed many times. The V gene is TRBV27, the J gene TRBJ2-3; D perhaps matches TRBD2 (6 bases). CDR1 is MNHEY and CDR2 is SMNVEV in the germline V gene (reference sequence). Between the trimmed V and J ends, which lost 4 bases and 10 bases, there was a span of 18 bases. The CDR3 has 14 amino acids. For the CDR3, the DNA is TGTGCCAGCAGTTCCATCCTGACTAGTTCGGCGCAGTATTTT. It encodes CASSSILTSSAQYF.

The chain recombines TRBV18 with TRBJ1-4; maybe TRBD1 (6 bases). V was trimmed by 1 base and J by 3 bases, leaving 18 bases between them. The CDR3 runs to 18 residues. Germline CDR1 is KGHSH and CDR2 is LQKENI. The CDR3 region is CASSPQQQGLASNEKLFF. The CDR3 region has the DNA TGTGCCAGCTCACCACAACAACAGGGCCTAGCGTCTAATGAAAAACTGTTTTTT.